The 9 T cell receptor beta chains listed next were all sequenced from one sample in a study of blood T cell repertoires in COVID-19. Clones were sequenced by immunoSEQ multiplex PCR, and TCRdb holds only the in-frame ones, with some missing. Altogether roughly 74,000 clones are present, roughly 81% being singletons, with the ten largest covering over 35%. Source material: peripheral blood. These receptors all stem from a man between 65 and 85 years old with acute or convalescent COVID-19.

The chain recombines TRBV11-2 with TRBJ2-7; perhaps TRBD1 as D (5 bases). The CDR3 runs 12 residues. V gave up 1 base and J gave up 6 bases, with 7 bases separating them. Germline CDR1 SGHAT, CDR2 FQNNGV. CDR3 nucleotides: TGTGCCAGCAGCTTAGGCAGGGTCGAGCAGTACTTC. It is translated as CASSLGRVEQYF.

The chain has TRBV7-2 and TRBJ2-7; 12 bases map to TRBD2. From germline, CDR1 is SGHTA and CDR2 FQGNSA. The CDR3 sequence is 16 residues long. V gave up 4 bases and J gave up 6 bases; unmatched junction bases: 10. CDR3 residues: CASSSHSSSGRVEQYF. For the CDR3, the DNA is TGTGCCAGCAGCTCCCACAGCTCTAGCGGGAGGGTCGAGCAGTACTTC.

Written as DNA, the CDR3 is TGTGCCAGCCAGCGAGATCCCTCCTACGAGCAGTACTTC. Encoded protein: CASQRDPSYEQYF. The gene calls are TRBV7-3 and TRBJ2-7; D is unresolved. Trimming took off 8 bases at V and 0 bases at J, with 11 bases between the two ends. The CDR3 runs to 13 residues. Germline V gives CDR1 SGHTA, CDR2 FQGTGA.

This clone was seen once. At one end the junction does not follow the germline gene, possibly because of a read error. The J gene is TRBJ2-1, the V gene TRBV12-5; 8 nucleotides match TRBD1. Germline CDR1 and CDR2: LGHNT and FRNRAP. The CDR3 consists of 11 residues. The CDR3 region has the DNA TGTGCTAGTGGTCCCGGGACAGGTAACCTCTTC. Its protein product is CASGPGTGNLF. Based on the CDR3 plus reference TRBV12-5 and TRBJ2-1, the full variable domain is DARVTQTPRHKVTEMGQEVTMRCQPILGHNTVFWYRQTMMQGLELLAYFRNRAPLDDSGMPKDRFSAEMPDATLATLKIQPSEPRDSAVYFCASGPGTGNLFGPGTRLTVL.

V is TRBV3-1 (or the pseudogene TRBV3-2) and J is TRBJ2-2, with 7 bases identical to TRBD2. Germline assignment: CDR1 LGHDT and CDR2 YNNKEL (reference sequence). V lost 4 bases, J lost 6 bases, and 8 bases stayed unmatched. The length of the CDR3 is 15 residues. The CDR3 is CASSRWEGTAGELFF. CDR3 bases: TGTGCCAGCAGCCGATGGGAGGGGACGGCCGGGGAGCTGTTTTTT.

J is TRBJ1-4 and V is TRBV11-3; TRBD1 matches 7 bases. Trimming removed 3 bases from V and 5 bases from J; junction bases left unmatched: 12. Germline V CDR1 and CDR2: SGHNT, YENEEA. This CDR3 has 17 residues. The CDR3: CASSFTGAEIPNEKLFF. The CDR3 DNA follows: TGTGCCAGCAGCTTCACAGGGGCCGAAATACCAAATGAAAAACTGTTTTTT. Drawing the rest from reference TRBV11-3 and TRBJ1-4, the complete variable domain is EAGVVQSPRYKIIEKKQPVAFWCNPISGHNTLYWYLQNLGQGPELLIRYENEEAVDDSQLPKDRFSAERLKGVDSTLKIQPAELGDSAVYLCASSFTGAEIPNEKLFFGSGTQLSVL.

This clone occurred a few times. The chain joins TRBV2 to TRBJ2-7, with 9 bases that match TRBD1. The CDR3 runs 17 residues. V trimming: 8 bases; J trimming: 0 bases; junction bases outside the gene matches: 14. Germline V gene sequence: CDR1 SNHLY, CDR2 FYNNEI. The CDR3 DNA is TGTGCCAGCGGCCGGGACAGGGACTCTAGTCGCTCCTACGAGCAGTACTTC. Protein sequence: CASGRDRDSSRSYEQYF. Using reference TRBV2 and TRBJ2-7 for the parts outside the CDR3, the full variable domain is EPEVTQTPSHQVTQMGQEVILRCVPISNHLYFYWYRQILGQKVEFLVSFYNNEISEKSEIFDDQFSVERPDGSNFTLKIRSTKLEDSAMYFCASGRDRDSSRSYEQYFGPGTRLTVT.

This sequence joins TRBV6-1 and TRBJ1-5; D is undetermined. The V gene's germline CDR1 is MNHNS and CDR2 SASEGT. CDR3 length: 14 amino acids. The germline V and J ends were trimmed by 2 bases and 7 bases, with 12 bases remaining between them. The CDR3 loop reads CASSERGGGQPQHF. The DNA for the CDR3 is TGTGCCAGCAGTGAACGGGGAGGAGGACAGCCCCAGCATTTT.

The rearrangement joins TRBV7-6 to TRBJ1-3; 7 nucleotides align to TRBD1. Germline-derived CDR1 and CDR2 are SGHVS and FNYEAQ. Trimming took 0 bases from V and 0 from J; bases not matched to a gene: 2. This CDR3 region has 16 residues. CDR3 in DNA: TGTGCCAGCAGCTTAGCGGGACAGCTCTCTGGAAACACCATATATTTT. This translates into CASSLAGQLSGNTIYF. Looking up the rest from reference TRBV7-6 and TRBJ1-3 gives the full variable domain: GAGVSQSPRYKVTKRGQDVALRCDPISGHVSLYWYRQALGQGPEFLTYFNYEAQQDKSGLPNDRFSAERPEGSISTLTIQRTEQRDSAMYRCASSLAGQLSGNTIYFGEGSWLTVV.